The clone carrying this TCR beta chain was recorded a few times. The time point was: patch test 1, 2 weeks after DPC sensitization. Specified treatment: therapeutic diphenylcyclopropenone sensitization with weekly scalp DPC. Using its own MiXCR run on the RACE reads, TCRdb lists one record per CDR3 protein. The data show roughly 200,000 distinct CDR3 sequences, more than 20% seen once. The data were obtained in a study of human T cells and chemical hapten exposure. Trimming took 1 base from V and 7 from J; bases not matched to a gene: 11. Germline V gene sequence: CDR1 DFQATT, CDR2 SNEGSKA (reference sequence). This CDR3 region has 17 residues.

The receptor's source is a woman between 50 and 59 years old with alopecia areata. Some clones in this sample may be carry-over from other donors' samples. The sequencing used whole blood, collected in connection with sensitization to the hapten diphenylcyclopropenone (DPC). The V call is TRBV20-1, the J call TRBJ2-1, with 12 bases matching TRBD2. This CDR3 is CSARGDRLAGARNEQFF. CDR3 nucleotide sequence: TGCAGTGCTAGAGGGGACCGACTAGCGGGAGCGCGGAATGAGCAGTTCTTC.